This T cell receptor (beta chain) was profiled in a study of blood T cell repertoires in COVID-19 (dated by TCRdb to 2020 to 2021). Looking at the study overall: The collaborator samples originated in the United States, Italy and Spain and spanned the acute and convalescent phases of COVID-19. The material from the prospective study consisted of cDNA or gDNA derived from T cells, B-cell-depleted T cells, or PBMCs. Subjects who had been exposed to COVID-19, were actively infected with it, or had recovered from it provided the deeply sampled blood TCRbeta repertoires that made up the dataset. The repertoires were made available in a free public database intended to serve as a resource for research on the immune response to SARS-CoV-2. The samples were drawn from two sources: the first 160 participants of the ongoing ImmuneRACE study, and approximately 1,300 subjects contributed by 6 global collaborators. The sample metadata nearly always contained a de-identified subject ID, COVID-19 status, age in years and sex. Where available, HLA class I and class II types were taken from metadata supplied by the sample provider and were not determined by assay-based typing.

Paper-wide results and their limitations: How much clinical and demographic metadata was included differed by source and by participant, and the metadata was provided uncurated.

Notes on this clone: Its antigen target is currently unknown. Base qualities were left out, and no much larger clone turns up one base away.

TCRbeta CDR3 regions were amplified from genomic DNA using the immunoSEQ Assay, a bias-controlled multiplex PCR. Turning to the authors' computational methods: Nucleated cell counts per sample were estimated from amplification of reference gene primers within the assay. To quantify the absolute abundance of each unique TCRbeta CDR3 rearrangement, sequence reads were collapsed and filtered. Productive Simpson clonality was computed per sample as the square root of Simpson's diversity index over productive rearrangements. The immuneACCESS repertoire file appears here via TCRdb, limited to in-frame rearrangements. These files lack a portion of the clones; in checked studies, under half of the deficit traces to unresolved V genes, and the cause of the others is not known. Clone size and the V and J calls come from that table; the DNA yielded D and trimming. Within this sample are nearly 80,000 clones, with around 90% of them counted one time only. The ten biggest clones cover over 4% of the sample.

V is pared back by 0 bases and J by 4 bases, with 6 bases lying between the germline termini. CDR1 KGHSH and CDR2 LQKENI are derived from the germline V gene. Inclusive of the bounding cysteine and phenylalanine, the CDR3 is 14 residues long. Just the 42-base CDR3 DNA is kept, in frame starting at base 1. Each collaborating institution followed its own protocols to collect whole blood in K2EDTA tubes. For TCRbeta analysis, collaborator samples were shipped as frozen whole blood, as isolated PBMCs, or as DNA extracted from either sample type. This sequence originates from a woman aged 80 or older with active or convalescent COVID-19. Recombination joined TRBV18 with TRBJ2-2, with no confident D gene call. Sequenced sample: peripheral blood. The CDR3 protein is CASSPPARTGELFF. DNA sequence: TGTGCCAGCTCACCACCGGCTCGCACCGGGGAGCTGTTTTTT.